The 7 T cell receptor beta chains below all came from one sample that was sequenced in a study of blood T cells in healthy people across ages. Together with a sample-barcoded 5' primer, a J-beta primer mix was included in a second PCR lasting 7 to 11 cycles. TCRdb used MiXCR to reprocess the 5' RACE reads, holding one entry per CDR3 protein. The table includes approximately 690,000 distinct CDR3 sequences, under 65% detected once. The specimen was blood. The receptors shown here come from a man between 60 and 70 years old in good health.

V usage is TRBV12-3 or TRBV12-4 and J usage is TRBJ2-3; 7 bases agree with TRBD2. CDR3 length: 13 residues. Trimming took 3 bases from V and 5 from J; bases not matched to a gene: 2. The CDR3 DNA reads TGTGCCAGCAGTTTGGGGGAGGGAGATACGCAGTATTTT. Residues: CASSLGEGDTQYF.

The rearrangement links TRBV28 to TRBJ1-6; 7 nucleotides align to TRBD1. CDR1 MDHEN and CDR2 SYDVKM come from the germline V gene. CDR3 length equals 15 residues. V shed 6 bases and J 6 bases; nucleotides not matched to a gene: 8. The CDR3 spells CASRSQDRVNSPLHF. The CDR3 coding sequence is TGTGCCAGCAGATCCCAAGACAGGGTTAATTCACCCCTCCACTTT.

This clonotype was seen repeatedly, ten times or more. This sequence joins TRBV2 and TRBJ2-7, with TRBD1 identical over 8 bases. The CDR3 loop spans 14 amino acids. CDR1 is SNHLY and CDR2 is FYNNEI in the germline V gene. The V gene end was trimmed by 4 bases and the J gene end by 2 bases; junction bases not matched to a gene: 4. The DNA for the CDR3 is TGTGCCAGCAGTGGACAGGGGAATACCTACGAGCAGTACTTC. It translates to CASSGQGNTYEQYF.

The chain uses TRBV10-3 and TRBJ1-1, with TRBD1 identical over 10 bases. Germline V lookup: CDR1 ENHRY, CDR2 SYGVKD. This CDR3 comprises 14 residues. The V segment lost 6 bases and the J segment 1 base; nucleotides outside the gene matches: 2. The CDR3: CAIRGDRGNTEAFF. The CDR3 nucleotides are TGTGCCATCAGGGGGGACAGGGGGAACACTGAAGCTTTCTTT.

The chain employs TRBV15 and TRBJ1-2, with D unclear. The CDR3 length is 14 residues. Deletions cut 0 bases from V and 6 bases from J, with 11 bases between. Germline CDR1 is LNHNV and CDR2 is YYDKDF (reference sequence). CDR3 nucleotides: TGTGCCACCAGCAGAGATGGTAGCAGAAATGGCTACACCTTC. It encodes CATSRDGSRNGYTF.

The V call is TRBV2, the J call TRBJ2-1; unclear D gene. The end of the DNA fits TRBJ2-7 better, so the J call may be wrong. The germline V gene has CDR1 SNHLY and CDR2 FYNNEI. The CDR3 is 14 amino acids. The DNA for the CDR3 is TGTGCCAGCAGTGAAACAGCATACAACAATGAGCAGTACTTC. It translates to CASSETAYNNEQYF.

This rearrangement joins TRBV29-1 to TRBJ2-1; D remains ambiguous. V lost 0 bases and J 10 bases, leaving 13 bases between the germline ends. Germline CDR1 reads SQVTM; CDR2 reads ANQGSEA. The CDR3 runs 13 residues. This CDR3 is CSVEEMAAWEQFF. CDR3 DNA sequence: TGCAGCGTTGAAGAGATGGCAGCCTGGGAGCAGTTCTTC.